This TCR beta chain was captured by sequencing in a study of CXCR3-negative and CXCR3-positive naive CD8 T cells. Overall study results and limits: CXCR3-negative naive cells had less hydrophobic TRB CDR3s than did CXCR3-positive naive cells. Naive CXCR3-negative and CXCR3-positive cells had similar TRBV-TRBJ usage; memory differed.

Libraries were UMI-labeled 5' RACE TRB cDNA. From its re-call of the 5' RACE reads, TCRdb lists each CDR3 protein once, without DNA. The ten most abundant clones cover around 5% of a sample with some 68,000 distinct CDR3 sequences. This CDR3 is built from 16 residues. CDR1 and CDR2 from the germline V gene are WNHNN and SYGVQD (reference sequence). Note on this clonotype: Its antigen is unknown.

The rearrangement joins TRBV10-1 to TRBJ2-4; the TCRdb D gene call, TRBD1, has no DNA to confirm it. The sample consisted of naive CXCR3+ CD8+ T cells from blood. The subset is: CD45RO-CCR7+CD27+CD95- naive CD8+ T cells expressing CXCR3 (TNR3+). This TCR was recovered from a human donor in good health. Some clones in this sample may be carry-over from other donors' samples. The CDR3 region is CASSDPSGDGKNIQYF.